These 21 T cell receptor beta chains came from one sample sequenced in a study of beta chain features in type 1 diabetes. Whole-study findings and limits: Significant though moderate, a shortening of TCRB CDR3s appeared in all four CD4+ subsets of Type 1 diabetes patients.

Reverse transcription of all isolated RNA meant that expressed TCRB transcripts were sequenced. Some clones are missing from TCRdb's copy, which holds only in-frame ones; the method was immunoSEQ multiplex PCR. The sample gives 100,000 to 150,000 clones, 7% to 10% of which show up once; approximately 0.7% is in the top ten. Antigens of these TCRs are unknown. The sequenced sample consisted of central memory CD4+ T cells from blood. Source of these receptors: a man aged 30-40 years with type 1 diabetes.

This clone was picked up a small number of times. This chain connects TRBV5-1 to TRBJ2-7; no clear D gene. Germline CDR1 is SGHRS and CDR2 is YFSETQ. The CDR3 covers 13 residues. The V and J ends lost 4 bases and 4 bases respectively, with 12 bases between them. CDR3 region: CASSPHGDYEQYF. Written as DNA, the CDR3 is TGCGCCAGCAGCCCGCACGGTGATTACGAGCAGTACTTC.

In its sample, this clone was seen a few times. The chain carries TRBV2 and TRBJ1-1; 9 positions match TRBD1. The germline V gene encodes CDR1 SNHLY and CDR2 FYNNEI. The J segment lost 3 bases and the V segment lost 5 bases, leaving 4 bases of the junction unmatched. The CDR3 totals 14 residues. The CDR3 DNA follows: TGTGCCAGCAGTAGGGACAGGGAGGACACTGAAGCTTTCTTT. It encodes CASSRDREDTEAFF. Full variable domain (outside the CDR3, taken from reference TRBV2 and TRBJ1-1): EPEVTQTPSHQVTQMGQEVILRCVPISNHLYFYWYRQILGQKVEFLVSFYNNEISEKSEIFDDQFSVERPDGSNFTLKIRSTKLEDSAMYFCASSRDREDTEAFFGQGTRLTVV.

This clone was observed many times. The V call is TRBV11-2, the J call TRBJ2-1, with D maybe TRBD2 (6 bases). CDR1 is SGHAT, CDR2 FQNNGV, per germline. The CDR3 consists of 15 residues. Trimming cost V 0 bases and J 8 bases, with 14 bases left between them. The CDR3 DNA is TGTGCCAGCAGCTTAGATGGTAGTGGGGACTATGAGCAGTTCTTC. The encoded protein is CASSLDGSGDYEQFF.

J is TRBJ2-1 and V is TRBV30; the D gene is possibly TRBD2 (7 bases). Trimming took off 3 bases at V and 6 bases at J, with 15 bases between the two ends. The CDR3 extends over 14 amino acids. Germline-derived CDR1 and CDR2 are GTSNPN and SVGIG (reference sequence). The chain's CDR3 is CAWRRGGTANEQFF. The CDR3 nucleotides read TGTGCCTGGAGGAGGGGGGGGACCGCCAATGAGCAGTTCTTC. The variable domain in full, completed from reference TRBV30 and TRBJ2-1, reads SQTIHQWPATLVQPVGSPLSLECTVEGTSNPNLYWYRQAAGRGLQLLFYSVGIGQISSEVPQNLSASRPQDRQFILSSKKLLLSDSGFYLCAWRRGGTANEQFFGPGTRLTVL.

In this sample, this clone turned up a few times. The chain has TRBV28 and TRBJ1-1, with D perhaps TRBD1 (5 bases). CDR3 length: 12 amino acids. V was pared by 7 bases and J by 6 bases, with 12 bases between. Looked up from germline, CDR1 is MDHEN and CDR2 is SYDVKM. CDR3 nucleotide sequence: TGTGCCAGCACCCGCGGCAGGGCTGAAGCTTTCTTT. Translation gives CASTRGRAEAFF.

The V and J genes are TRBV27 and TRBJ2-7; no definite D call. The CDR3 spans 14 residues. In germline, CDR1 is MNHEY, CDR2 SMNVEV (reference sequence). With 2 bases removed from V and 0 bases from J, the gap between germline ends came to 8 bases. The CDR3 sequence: CASSLAPSSYEQYF. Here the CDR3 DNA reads TGTGCCAGCAGTTTAGCCCCGAGCTCCTACGAGCAGTACTTC.

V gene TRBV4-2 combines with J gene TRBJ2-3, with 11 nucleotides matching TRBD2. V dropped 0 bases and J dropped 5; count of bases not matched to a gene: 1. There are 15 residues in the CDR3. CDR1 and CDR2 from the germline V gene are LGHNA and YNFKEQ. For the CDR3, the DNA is TGTGCCAGCAGCCAAGATCTAGCGGGGGGAGATACGCAGTATTTT. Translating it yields CASSQDLAGGDTQYF.

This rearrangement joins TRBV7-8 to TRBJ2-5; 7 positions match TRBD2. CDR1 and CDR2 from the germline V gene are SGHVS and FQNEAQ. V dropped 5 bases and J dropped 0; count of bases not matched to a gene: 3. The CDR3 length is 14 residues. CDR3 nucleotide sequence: TGTGCCAGCAGCGTCGGGACTAACCAAGAGACCCAGTACTTC. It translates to CASSVGTNQETQYF.

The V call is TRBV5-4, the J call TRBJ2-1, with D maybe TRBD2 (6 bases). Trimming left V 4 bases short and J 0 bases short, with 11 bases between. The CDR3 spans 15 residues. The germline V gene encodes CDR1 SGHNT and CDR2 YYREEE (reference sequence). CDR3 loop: CASSNSGPSYNEQFF. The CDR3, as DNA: TGTGCCAGCAGCAACAGCGGGCCCTCCTACAATGAGCAGTTCTTC.

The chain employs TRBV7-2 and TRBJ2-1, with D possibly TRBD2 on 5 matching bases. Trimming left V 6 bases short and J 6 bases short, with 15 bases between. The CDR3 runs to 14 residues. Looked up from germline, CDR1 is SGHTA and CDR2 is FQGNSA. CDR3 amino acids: CASSRERTVNEQFF. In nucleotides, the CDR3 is TGTGCCAGCAGTCGCGAGAGGACTGTCAATGAGCAGTTCTTC.

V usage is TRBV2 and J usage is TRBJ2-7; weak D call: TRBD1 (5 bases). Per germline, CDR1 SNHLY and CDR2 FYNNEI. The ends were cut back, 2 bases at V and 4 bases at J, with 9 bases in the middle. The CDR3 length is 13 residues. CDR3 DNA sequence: TGTGCCAGCAGTGAATTGCAGGGATACGAGCAGTACTTC. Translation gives CASSELQGYEQYF.

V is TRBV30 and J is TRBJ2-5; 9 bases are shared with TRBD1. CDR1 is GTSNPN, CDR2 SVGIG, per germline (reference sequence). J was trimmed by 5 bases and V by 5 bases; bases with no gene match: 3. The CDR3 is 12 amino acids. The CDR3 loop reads CAWGQGSETQYF. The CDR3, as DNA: TGTGCCTGGGGACAGGGGTCGGAGACCCAGTACTTC.

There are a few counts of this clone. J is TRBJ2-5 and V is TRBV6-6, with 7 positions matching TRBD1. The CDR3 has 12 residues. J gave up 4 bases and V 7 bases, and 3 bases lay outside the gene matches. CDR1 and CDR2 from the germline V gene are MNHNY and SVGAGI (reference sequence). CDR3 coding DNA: TGTGCCAGCAACAGGGGCGGAGAGACCCAGTACTTC. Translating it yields CASNRGGETQYF.

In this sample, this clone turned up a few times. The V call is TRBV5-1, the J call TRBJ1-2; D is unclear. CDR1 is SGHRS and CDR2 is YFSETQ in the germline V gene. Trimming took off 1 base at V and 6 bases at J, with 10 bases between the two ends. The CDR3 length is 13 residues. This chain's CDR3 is CASSLHQSDGYTF. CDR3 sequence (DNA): TGCGCCAGCAGCTTGCATCAGAGCGATGGCTACACCTTC.

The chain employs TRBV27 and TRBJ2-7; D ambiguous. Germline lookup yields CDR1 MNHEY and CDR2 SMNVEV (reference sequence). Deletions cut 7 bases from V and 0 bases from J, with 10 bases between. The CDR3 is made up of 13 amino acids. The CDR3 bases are TGTGCCAGCAAGGCAGAGGACTCCTACGAGCAGTACTTC. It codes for CASKAEDSYEQYF.

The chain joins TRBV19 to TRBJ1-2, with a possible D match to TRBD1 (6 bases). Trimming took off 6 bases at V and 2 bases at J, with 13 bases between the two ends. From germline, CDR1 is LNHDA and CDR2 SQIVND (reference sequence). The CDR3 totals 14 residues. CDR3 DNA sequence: TGTGCCAGTAGCAATTACCAGGGGAACTATGGCTACACCTTC. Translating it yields CASSNYQGNYGYTF.

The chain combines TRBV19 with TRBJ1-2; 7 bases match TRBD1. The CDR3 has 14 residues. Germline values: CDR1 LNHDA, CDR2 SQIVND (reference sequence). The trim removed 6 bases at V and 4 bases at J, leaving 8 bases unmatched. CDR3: CASSQQGFAYGYTF. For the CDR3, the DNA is TGTGCCAGTAGCCAACAGGGGTTTGCCTATGGCTACACCTTC.

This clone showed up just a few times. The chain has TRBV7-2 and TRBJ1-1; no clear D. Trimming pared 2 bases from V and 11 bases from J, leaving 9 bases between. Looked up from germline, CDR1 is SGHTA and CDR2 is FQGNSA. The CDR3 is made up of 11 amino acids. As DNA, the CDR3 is TGTGCCAGCAGCTTAAGCCAGGTCGCTTTCTTT. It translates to CASSLSQVAFF.

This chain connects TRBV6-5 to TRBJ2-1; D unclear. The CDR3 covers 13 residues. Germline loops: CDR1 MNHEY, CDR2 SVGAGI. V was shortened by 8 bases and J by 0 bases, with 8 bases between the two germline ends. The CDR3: CASCGSSYNEQFF. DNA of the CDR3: TGTGCCAGCTGCGGAAGCTCCTACAATGAGCAGTTCTTC.

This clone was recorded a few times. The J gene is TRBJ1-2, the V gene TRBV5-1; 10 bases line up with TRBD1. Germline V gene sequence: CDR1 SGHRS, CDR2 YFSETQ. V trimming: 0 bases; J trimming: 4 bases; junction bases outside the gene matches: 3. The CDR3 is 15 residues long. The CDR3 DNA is TGCGCCAGCAGCTTGGCCGGGACAGGGGTCTATGGCTACACCTTC. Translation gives CASSLAGTGVYGYTF. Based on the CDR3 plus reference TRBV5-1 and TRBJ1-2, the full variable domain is KAGVTQTPRYLIKTRGQQVTLSCSPISGHRSVSWYQQTPGQGLQFLFEYFSETQRNKGNFPGRFSGRQFSNSRSEMNVSTLELGDSALYLCASSLAGTGVYGYTFGSGTRLTVV.

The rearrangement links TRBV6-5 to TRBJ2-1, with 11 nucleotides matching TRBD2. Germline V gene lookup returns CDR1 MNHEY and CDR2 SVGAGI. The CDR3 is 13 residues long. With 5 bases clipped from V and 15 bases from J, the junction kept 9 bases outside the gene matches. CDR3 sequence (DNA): TGTGCCAGCAGTCCCCTTAGCGGGGGGGTGGGGTTCTTC. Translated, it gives CASSPLSGGVGFF.